This passage covers 29 T cell receptor beta chains from one sample sequenced in a study of T cell responses to AZD1222 COVID-19 vaccine. The protocol was immunoSEQ multiplex PCR, while the TCRdb copy is restricted to in-frame clones and leaves out a portion. The repertoire holds around 220,000 clones, with around 94% as singletons. The sample here was peripheral blood, taken 28 days after the second dose of the MenACWY control vaccine. The receptors shown here come from an adult who received the MenACWY meningococcal vaccine as a control.

The chain is built from TRBV6-5 and TRBJ1-5; no clear D. V lost 11 bases and J lost 6, with 14 bases in between. The CDR3 is 12 residues long. Germline V gives CDR1 MNHEY, CDR2 SVGAGI. The DNA for the CDR3 is TGTGCCGTCCAGCGGGAAGGTCAGCCCCAGCATTTT. Protein sequence: CAVQREGQPQHF.

This chain links TRBV11-3 with TRBJ1-6; D is possibly TRBD1 (5 bases). Germline V CDR1 and CDR2: SGHNT, YENEEA. This CDR3 region has 14 residues. The V gene lost 0 bases and the J gene lost 9 bases, with 9 bases spanning the gap. CDR3 DNA sequence: TGTGCCAGCAGCTTAGATAAGAGGGGTTCACCCCTCCACTTT. This gives the protein CASSLDKRGSPLHF.

The rearrangement links TRBV3-1 (or the pseudogene TRBV3-2) to TRBJ1-2; TRBD1 aligns across 11 bases. Germline values: CDR1 LGHDT, CDR2 YNNKEL (reference sequence). V shed 5 bases and J 7 bases; nucleotides not matched to a gene: 9. The CDR3 extends over 15 amino acids. The CDR3 nucleotides read TGTGCCAGCAGCGTGGACAGGGGGCGAGTTGGTGGCTACACCTTC. Protein product: CASSVDRGRVGGYTF.

The chain links TRBV9 to TRBJ1-1; D remains unclear. The CDR3 sequence is 15 residues long. Germline CDR1 and CDR2: SGDLS and YYNGEE. Trimming pared 3 bases from V and 4 bases from J, leaving 16 bases between. The CDR3 DNA follows: TGTGCCAGCAGCGCCAACGTCCTCCCGAGCACTGAAGCTTTCTTT. Its translation is CASSANVLPSTEAFF.

The genes are TRBV19 and TRBJ2-3, with 9 positions matching TRBD1. Per germline, CDR1 LNHDA and CDR2 SQIVND (reference sequence). This CDR3 is 15 amino acids long. V lost 7 bases and J lost 6; bases outside the gene matches: 11. Here the CDR3 DNA reads TGTGCCAGTACCCGGGTAACAGGGGGCCCCGATACGCAGTATTTT. Encoded protein: CASTRVTGGPDTQYF.

The genes are TRBV7-9 and TRBJ1-6; TRBD1 might be the D (6 bases). The CDR3 runs 12 residues. CDR1 and CDR2 from the germline V gene are SEHNR and FQNEAQ (reference sequence). V lost 10 bases and J lost 4, with 8 bases in between. The CDR3 loop is CATQGYNSPLHF. The CDR3 DNA follows: TGTGCCACCCAGGGGTATAATTCACCCCTCCACTTT.

The CDR3 DNA sequence: TGTGCCAGCAGTACACCGGACAGGGGGAGCTATGGCTACACCTTC. The encoded protein is CASSTPDRGSYGYTF. V is TRBV28 and J is TRBJ1-2, with TRBD1 matching over 10 bases. Germline CDR1 is MDHEN and CDR2 is SYDVKM. This CDR3 has 15 residues. J was trimmed by 4 bases and V by 5 bases; bases with no gene match: 7.

The chain combines TRBV30 with TRBJ1-1, with 7 bases fitting TRBD1. Germline V gene data show CDR1 as GTSNPN and CDR2 as SVGIG (reference sequence). This CDR3 contains 12 residues. The V segment lost 4 bases and the J segment 7 bases; nucleotides outside the gene matches: 6. The CDR3 DNA reads TGTGCCTGGACCCCACAGGGGTATGAAGCTTTCTTT. This encodes CAWTPQGYEAFF.

The chain has TRBV6-5 and TRBJ2-7; perhaps TRBD1 as D (6 bases). The CDR3 is 13 residues long. V lost 6 bases and J lost 5, with 14 bases in between. Germline assignment: CDR1 MNHEY and CDR2 SVGAGI. In nucleotides, the CDR3 is TGTGCCAGCAGGGATGGTACAGGGAACGAGCAGTACTTC. Amino acids: CASRDGTGNEQYF.

The sample holds one count of this clone. The chain couples TRBV3-1 (or the pseudogene TRBV3-2) to TRBJ1-5, with TRBD1 matching 8 bases. The CDR3 has 15 residues. Per germline, CDR1 LGHDT and CDR2 YNNKEL (reference sequence). With 4 bases clipped from V and 0 bases from J, the junction kept 2 bases outside the gene matches. CDR3 DNA: TGTGCCAGCAGCCCGGGACAGGATAGCAATCAGCCCCAGCATTTT. This gives the protein CASSPGQDSNQPQHF.

This chain joins TRBV4-1 and TRBJ1-6; the D gene is possibly TRBD1 (5 bases). Trimming removed 5 bases from V and 2 bases from J, with 19 bases in between. The CDR3 totals 18 residues. Germline CDR1 MGHRA, CDR2 YSYEKL. CDR3 sequence reads: CASSDPRTRGAYNSPLHF. The CDR3 DNA reads as TGCGCCAGCAGCGACCCAAGGACTAGGGGCGCCTATAATTCACCCCTCCACTTT.

This clone appeared once. This chain uses TRBV29-1 with TRBJ1-3, with D unclear. Germline CDR1 reads SQVTM; CDR2 reads ANQGSEA. V was shortened by 4 bases and J by 0 bases, with 7 bases between the two germline ends. The CDR3 is 13 residues long. CDR3 nucleotides: TGCAGCGTTGCCGGCTCCTCTGGAAACACCATATATTTT. This sequence encodes CSVAGSSGNTIYF.

This chain joins TRBV12-3 or TRBV12-4 and TRBJ2-7; D is possibly TRBD2 (5 bases). V was shortened by 1 base and J by 4 bases, with 5 bases between the two germline ends. This CDR3 region has 12 residues. In DNA, the CDR3 is TGTGCCAGCAGTTTAGGGACTTACGAGCAGTACTTC. Protein product: CASSLGTYEQYF.

This clone was found once. The V gene is TRBV19, the J gene TRBJ1-1; D is ambiguous. Trimming shortened V by 2 bases and J by 5 bases, and 9 bases separated the two germline ends. CDR1 is LNHDA, CDR2 SQIVND, per germline (reference sequence). CDR3 size: 13 residues. CDR3 bases: TGTGCCAGTAGTATATCCAGTTGGACTGAAGCTTTCTTT. Residues: CASSISSWTEAFF.

The chain links TRBV6-5 to TRBJ1-5, with 9 bases aligning to TRBD1. This CDR3 has 14 amino acids. V was pared by 6 bases and J by 4 bases, with 4 bases of the junction left unmatched. The germline gives CDR1 MNHEY, CDR2 SVGAGI. CDR3 sequence: CASSIQGANQPQHF. DNA for the CDR3: TGTGCCAGCAGCATACAGGGGGCGAATCAGCCCCAGCATTTT.

This clone was detected only once. V is TRBV28 and J is TRBJ1-3; TRBD1 might be the D (5 bases). CDR3 length equals 15 residues. Per germline, CDR1 MDHEN and CDR2 SYDVKM. V was cut by 7 bases and J by 4 bases, with 17 bases left in between. The CDR3 loop is CASTTAMGEGNTIYF. CDR3 nucleotides: TGTGCCAGCACCACGGCCATGGGGGAAGGAAACACCATATATTTT.

The chain has TRBV7-9 and TRBJ2-2, with 9 bases fitting TRBD2. The CDR3 contains 18 residues. The germline V gene has CDR1 SEHNR and CDR2 FQNEAQ (reference sequence). Trimming removed 4 bases from V and 5 bases from J; junction bases left unmatched: 14. CDR3 amino acids: CASSSLRGGQGKTGELFF. The CDR3, as DNA: TGTGCCAGCAGCTCCCTGCGGGGGGGACAAGGGAAAACCGGGGAGCTGTTTTTT. The variable domain in full, completed from reference TRBV7-9 and TRBJ2-2, reads DTGVSQNPRHKITKRGQNVTFRCDPISEHNRLYWYRQTLGQGPEFLTYFQNEAQLEKSRLLSDRFSAERPKGSFSTLEIQRTEQGDSAMYLCASSSLRGGQGKTGELFFGEGSRLTVL.

The count of this clone is one. The chain uses TRBV21-1 and TRBJ2-2. TRBV21-1 corresponds to a pseudogene. The CDR3 loop spans 17 amino acids. The CDR3 protein is CASSKSSLVAQTGELFF. The CDR3 bases are TGTGCCAGCAGCAAAAGCTCTTTGGTGGCGCAAACCGGGGAGCTGTTTTTT.

The chain carries TRBV27 and TRBJ2-7, with D maybe TRBD2 (6 bases). This CDR3 has 13 amino acids. CDR1 and CDR2 from the germline V gene are MNHEY and SMNVEV (reference sequence). V was cut by 3 bases and J by 2 bases, with 8 bases left in between. In nucleotides, the CDR3 is TGTGCCAGCAGTTTGGGGGGTCCCTACGAGCAGTACTTC. Translated: CASSLGGPYEQYF.

V gene TRBV7-6 combines with J gene TRBJ2-1, with 8 bases identical to TRBD2. Germline V gene data show CDR1 as SGHVS and CDR2 as FNYEAQ. This CDR3 has 16 residues. After removal of 0 bases from V and 0 bases from J, the junction contained 1 base not matched to a gene. This CDR3 is CASSLASGSSYNEQFF. The DNA for the CDR3 is TGTGCCAGCAGCTTAGCCAGCGGGAGCTCCTACAATGAGCAGTTCTTC.

This chain joins TRBV5-1 and TRBJ2-7; TRBD2 might be the D (5 bases). This CDR3 spans 15 amino acids. V lost 3 bases, J lost 3 bases, and 16 bases lay in between. Per the germline V gene, CDR1 is SGHRS and CDR2 is YFSETQ. CDR3 residues: CASSSSQAGGYEQYF. The CDR3 DNA follows: TGCGCCAGCAGCTCCTCCCAGGCGGGCGGCTACGAGCAGTACTTC.

The chain recombines TRBV6-5 with TRBJ1-6, with TRBD1 as a possible D gene (5 bases). Looked up from germline, CDR1 is MNHEY and CDR2 is SVGAGI. The V end was cut by 11 bases, the J end by 7 bases, with 9 bases between. The CDR3 totals 11 residues. For the CDR3, the DNA is TGTGCCGGGGGGGAGAATTCACCCCTCCACTTT. Translation: CAGGENSPLHF.

This chain uses TRBV25-1 with TRBJ1-4, with D possibly matching TRBD1 (6 bases). The CDR3 runs 15 residues. The germline V gene encodes CDR1 MGHDK and CDR2 SYGVNS. V was trimmed by 1 base and J by 8 bases, leaving 14 bases between them. In nucleotides, the CDR3 is TGTGCCAGCAGTGAATCGGGGCAGGGGTGGGAAAAACTGTTTTTT. Its translation is CASSESGQGWEKLFF. The full variable domain, completed using reference TRBV25-1 and TRBJ1-4, is EADIYQTPRYLVIGTGKKITLECSQTMGHDKMYWYQQDPGMELHLIHYSYGVNSTEKGDLSSESTVSRIRTEHFPLTLESARPSHTSQYLCASSESGQGWEKLFFGSGTQLSVL.

V gene TRBV12-3 or TRBV12-4 combines with J gene TRBJ2-5; D may correspond to TRBD1 or TRBD2 (5 bases each). The V gene lost 3 bases and the J gene lost 4 bases, with 6 bases spanning the gap. The CDR3 loop spans 12 amino acids. CDR3 in amino acids: CASSFGGETQYF. DNA of the CDR3: TGTGCCAGCAGTTTTGGGGGAGAGACCCAGTACTTC.

The J gene is TRBJ1-1, the V gene TRBV9; the match to TRBD1 covers 8 bases. The CDR3 is made up of 12 amino acids. V was clipped by 6 bases and J by 4 bases; unmatched bases: 2. From germline, CDR1 is SGDLS and CDR2 YYNGEE. CDR3 amino acids: CASTTGGTEAFF. The DNA of the CDR3 is TGTGCCAGCACCACAGGGGGCACTGAAGCTTTCTTT.

On this clone itself: One end of the junction fails to match germline, which may point to a read error. The CDR3: CASSLRSTSYRYTF. For the CDR3, the DNA is TGTGCCAGCAGCTTGCGGTCAACCTCCTATCGCTACACCTTC. This chain links TRBV5-6 with TRBJ1-2; D not resolved. Germline loops: CDR1 SGHDT, CDR2 YYEEEE. The CDR3 loop spans 14 amino acids.

V usage is TRBV24-1 and J usage is TRBJ2-7, with D possibly TRBD2 on 5 matching bases. The CDR3 is 11 residues long. Germline V lookup: CDR1 KGHDR, CDR2 SFDVKD. The V and J ends lost 2 bases and 7 bases respectively, with 5 bases between them. The CDR3: CATSDSGEQYF. The CDR3 nucleotides read TGTGCCACCAGTGATTCGGGAGAGCAGTACTTC.

This chain links TRBV10-3 with TRBJ2-7; TRBD1 matches 7 bases. Trimming cost V 3 bases and J 8 bases; bases outside gene matches: 10. The CDR3 consists of 14 residues. Looked up from germline, CDR1 is ENHRY and CDR2 is SYGVKD. CDR3 in amino acids: CAISDSTGTAKQYF. The CDR3 DNA is TGTGCCATCAGTGATTCTACCGGGACAGCGAAGCAGTACTTC.

The chain couples TRBV6-2 or TRBV6-3 to TRBJ2-7; D is uncertain. V was shortened by 2 bases and J by 4 bases, with 6 bases between the two germline ends. From germline, CDR1 is MNHEY and CDR2 SVGEGT. The CDR3 spans 12 residues. Here the CDR3 reads CASSYNSYEQYF. For the CDR3, the DNA is TGTGCCAGCAGTTACAACAGTTACGAGCAGTACTTC.